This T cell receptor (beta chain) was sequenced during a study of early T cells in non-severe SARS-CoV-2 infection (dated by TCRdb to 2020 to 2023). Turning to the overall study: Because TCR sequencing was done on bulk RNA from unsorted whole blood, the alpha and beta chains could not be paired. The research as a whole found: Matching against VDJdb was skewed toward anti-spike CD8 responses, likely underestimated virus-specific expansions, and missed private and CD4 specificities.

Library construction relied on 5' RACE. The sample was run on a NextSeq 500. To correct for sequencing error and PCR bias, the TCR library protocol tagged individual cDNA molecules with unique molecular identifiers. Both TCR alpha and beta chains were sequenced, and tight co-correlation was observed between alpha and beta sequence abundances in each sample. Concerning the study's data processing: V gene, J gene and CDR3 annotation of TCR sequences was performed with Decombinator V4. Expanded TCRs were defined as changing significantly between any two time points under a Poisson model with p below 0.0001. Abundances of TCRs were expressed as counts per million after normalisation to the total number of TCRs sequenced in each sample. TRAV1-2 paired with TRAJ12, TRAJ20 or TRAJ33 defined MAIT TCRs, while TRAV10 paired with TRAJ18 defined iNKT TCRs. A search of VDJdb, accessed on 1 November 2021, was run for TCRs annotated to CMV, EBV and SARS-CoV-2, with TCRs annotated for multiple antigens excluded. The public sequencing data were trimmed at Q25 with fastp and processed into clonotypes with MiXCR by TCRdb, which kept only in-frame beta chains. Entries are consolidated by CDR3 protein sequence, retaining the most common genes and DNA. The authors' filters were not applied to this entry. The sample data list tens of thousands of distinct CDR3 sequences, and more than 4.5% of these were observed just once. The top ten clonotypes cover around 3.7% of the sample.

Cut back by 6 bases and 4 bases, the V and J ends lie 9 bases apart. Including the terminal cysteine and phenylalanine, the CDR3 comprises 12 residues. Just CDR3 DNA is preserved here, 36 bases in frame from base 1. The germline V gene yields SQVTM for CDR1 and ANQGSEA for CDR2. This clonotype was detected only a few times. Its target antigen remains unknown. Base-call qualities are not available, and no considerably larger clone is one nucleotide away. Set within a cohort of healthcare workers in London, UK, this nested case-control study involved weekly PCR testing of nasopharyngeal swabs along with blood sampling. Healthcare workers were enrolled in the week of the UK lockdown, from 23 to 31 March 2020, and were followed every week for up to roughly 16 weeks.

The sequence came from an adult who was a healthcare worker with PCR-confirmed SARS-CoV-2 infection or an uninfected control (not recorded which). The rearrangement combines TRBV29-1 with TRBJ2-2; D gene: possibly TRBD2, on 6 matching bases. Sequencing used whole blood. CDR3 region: CSVRRGTGELFF. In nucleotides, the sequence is TGCAGCGTCAGGAGGGGCACCGGGGAGCTGTTTTTT.